This T cell receptor beta chain was captured by sequencing in a study of blood T cell repertoires in COVID-19. Sequenced by immunoSEQ multiplex PCR; TCRdb stores in-frame clones only, minus some. This sample yields some 350,000 clones, of which 80% to 90% are seen a single time; 0.95% to 1.1% belongs to the top ten. Trimming took off 7 bases at V and 3 bases at J, with 19 bases between the two ends. The CDR3 is 14 residues long. Germline V CDR1 and CDR2: SQVTM, ANQGSEA. The rearrangement links TRBV29-1 to TRBJ2-7, with D possibly being TRBD2 (6 bases). The origin of this receptor is a man younger than 35 who had recovered from COVID-19. Sequenced sample: PBMCs or T cells enriched from blood (not recorded which). The CDR3 spells CSALPDVGGYEQYF. CDR3 DNA sequence: TGCAGCGCCCTCCCGGATGTGGGGGGCTACGAGCAGTACTTC.